Listed here are 23 T cell receptor beta chains from one sample, sequenced in a study of shared T cell receptors in the human thymus (dated by TCRdb to the early 2020s). Library preparation used the immunoSEQ multiplex PCR assay. In TCRdb, the immuneACCESS table is reduced to in-frame sequences with V and J assigned. These tables do not hold every clone; where another copy was compared, an unresolved V gene accounts for under half, and the others remain unexplained. The sample contains about 660,000 clones, 88% of them found a single time. Of the sample, 0.0085% to 0.012% falls within the top ten clones. The sample was also linked to a second study, of human thymus T cells.

The specimen was thymocytes. All receptors come from a boy under two years old with a congenital heart defect. Donor details come from another sample of the same person, matched by shared clones.

This chain uses TRBV11-2 with TRBJ1-1, with D perhaps TRBD1 (5 bases). The CDR3 spans 13 residues. In germline, CDR1 is SGHAT, CDR2 FQNNGV. V was trimmed by 6 bases and J by 4 bases, leaving 12 bases between them. For the CDR3, the DNA is TGTGCCAGCAGGGCTGGGGCTCGCACTGAAGCTTTCTTT. Translating gives CASRAGARTEAFF.

V and J are TRBV4-3 and TRBJ1-5; 9 nucleotides line up with TRBD1. The CDR3 is 17 residues long. V lost 4 bases to trimming and J lost 2 bases; unmatched junction nucleotides: 9. In germline, CDR1 is LGHNA, CDR2 YSLEER. CDR3 DNA sequence: TGCGCCAGCAGCCCAGGAGGGACAGGGTATTGCAATCAGCCCCAGCATTTT. This encodes CASSPGGTGYCNQPQHF.

This sequence joins TRBV30 and TRBJ1-3; tentative D call: TRBD1 (6 bases). Germline CDR1 GTSNPN, CDR2 SVGIG (reference sequence). V lost 1 base, J lost 3 bases, and 16 bases lay in between. The CDR3 has 16 amino acids. The DNA of the CDR3 is TGTGCCTGGAGTGCCTGGGACACCCGGTATGGAAACACCATATATTTT. This sequence encodes CAWSAWDTRYGNTIYF.

This clone was seen once. V and J are TRBV27 and TRBJ2-5, with TRBD2 matching over 7 bases. The V segment lost 11 bases and the J segment 2 bases; nucleotides outside the gene matches: 11. Per the germline V gene, CDR1 is MNHEY and CDR2 is SMNVEV (reference sequence). This CDR3 contains 14 residues. The CDR3 DNA reads as TGTGCCGGGGGGGGAACGGAGGTACAAGAGACCCAGTACTTC. The encoded protein is CAGGGTEVQETQYF.

The count of this clone is one. The genes are TRBV6-1 and TRBJ1-4; D gene unclear. This CDR3 spans 11 amino acids. Germline V lookup: CDR1 MNHNS, CDR2 SASEGT. V lost 6 bases and J 5 bases, leaving 4 bases between the germline ends. The CDR3 coding sequence is TGTGCCAGCAGGAGAAATGAAAAACTGTTTTTT. Translated: CASRRNEKLFF.

The V and J genes are TRBV10-2 and TRBJ2-7; TRBD1 might be the D (6 bases). V shed 7 bases and J shed 0 bases, with 13 bases lying between them. This CDR3 has 14 residues. CDR1 is WSHSY, CDR2 SAAADI, per germline. CDR3 bases: TGCGCCAGCAATGTTGAACAGGGCTCCTACGAGCAGTACTTC. Its translation: CASNVEQGSYEQYF.

The rearrangement links TRBV9 to TRBJ2-3; 10 bases agree with TRBD1. Germline V lookup: CDR1 SGDLS, CDR2 YYNGEE. The CDR3 has 16 residues. With 0 bases clipped from V and 4 bases from J, the junction kept 5 bases outside the gene matches. CDR3 in amino acids: CASSVVSTGGADTQYF. CDR3 DNA sequence: TGTGCCAGCAGCGTAGTTTCGACAGGGGGCGCAGATACGCAGTATTTT.

This clone was observed a handful of times. The chain links TRBV19 to TRBJ2-2, with D perhaps matching TRBD1 (6 bases). The V end lost 6 bases, the J end lost 1 base, and 12 bases lay between the germline ends. Germline V gene sequence: CDR1 LNHDA, CDR2 SQIVND (reference sequence). This CDR3 contains 15 residues. The CDR3 spells CASRGVRGNTGELFF. For the CDR3, the DNA is TGTGCCAGTAGGGGTGTCAGGGGGAACACCGGGGAGCTGTTTTTT.

CDR3 coding DNA: TGTGCCAGCAGTTTAAGCCCCCCGGGGTCGTGGGTGGATGAAAAACTGTTTTTT. Amino acid sequence: CASSLSPPGSWVDEKLFF. The chain carries TRBV28 and TRBJ1-4; no reliable D call. The CDR3 runs to 18 residues. V lost 2 bases and J 6 bases, leaving 22 bases between the germline ends. Germline CDR1 is MDHEN and CDR2 is SYDVKM.

The rearrangement joins TRBV14 to TRBJ2-5; TRBD2 aligns across 8 bases. Germline trimming cut 3 bases from V and 3 bases from J; bases unmatched to any gene: 6. CDR1 and CDR2 from the germline V gene are SGHDN and FVKESK. This CDR3 is 15 amino acids long. The CDR3 sequence: CASSHPREGKETQYF. The CDR3 nucleotides read TGTGCCAGCAGCCACCCCCGGGAGGGAAAAGAGACCCAGTACTTC.

V usage is TRBV19 and J usage is TRBJ1-2; the match to TRBD1 covers 10 bases. V shed 4 bases, J shed 4 bases, and the junction held 9 bases outside the gene matches. The CDR3 is made up of 16 amino acids. Germline V CDR1 and CDR2: LNHDA, SQIVND (reference sequence). The CDR3 sequence is CASSKPRDRGFYGYTF. Here the CDR3 DNA reads TGTGCCAGTAGTAAGCCCCGGGACAGGGGTTTCTATGGCTACACCTTC.

The chain recombines TRBV7-6 with TRBJ2-3, with 10 bases that match TRBD1. V lost 5 bases to trimming and J lost 4 bases; unmatched junction nucleotides: 9. The CDR3 covers 16 residues. CDR1 SGHVS and CDR2 FNYEAQ come from the germline V gene. Here the CDR3 reads CASSPWDRGVADTQYF. The CDR3 DNA reads as TGTGCCAGCAGCCCCTGGGACAGGGGTGTCGCAGATACGCAGTATTTT.

The chain couples TRBV27 to TRBJ2-7; 9 bases match TRBD2. The CDR3 runs 15 residues. V lost 5 bases to trimming and J lost 5 bases; unmatched junction nucleotides: 10. Germline V gene sequence: CDR1 MNHEY, CDR2 SMNVEV (reference sequence). Here the CDR3 DNA reads TGTGCCAGCAGTATGACTAGCGGCCGGAGGCACGAGCAGTACTTC. Translating it yields CASSMTSGRRHEQYF.

This clone occurred once. The gene calls are TRBV5-6 and TRBJ1-2; the match to TRBD1 covers 7 bases. This CDR3 is built from 14 residues. Germline-derived CDR1 and CDR2 are SGHDT and YYEEEE. Trimming at V came to 1 base and at J to 3 bases, leaving 3 bases not matched to a gene. CDR3 loop: CASSLRGQDYGYTF. Written as DNA, the CDR3 is TGTGCCAGCAGCTTGAGGGGGCAGGACTATGGCTACACCTTC.

The genes are TRBV7-9 and TRBJ2-1, with a weak D call TRBD2 (5 bases). CDR3 length equals 15 residues. The germline V and J ends were trimmed by 2 bases and 9 bases, with 17 bases remaining between them. CDR1 is SEHNR and CDR2 is FQNEAQ in the germline V gene (reference sequence). The CDR3 DNA follows: TGTGCCAGCAGCTTATCTCTAGCTAGAAAATGTGAGCAGTTCTTC. Protein sequence: CASSLSLARKCEQFF.

The chain couples TRBV2 to TRBJ2-1, with TRBD1 matching over 7 bases. Per germline, CDR1 SNHLY and CDR2 FYNNEI. This CDR3 contains 14 residues. With 6 bases clipped from V and 3 bases from J, the junction kept 5 bases outside the gene matches. CDR3: CASRGDRVYNEQFF. CDR3 coding DNA: TGTGCCAGCAGGGGAGACAGGGTCTACAATGAGCAGTTCTTC.

This chain uses TRBV6-5 with TRBJ2-7; D gene ambiguous. CDR1 MNHEY and CDR2 SVGAGI come from the germline V gene. The CDR3 totals 15 residues. Trimming cost V 2 bases and J 0 bases, with 11 bases left between them. CDR3 DNA: TGTGCCAGCAGTTACCCACGGCCTAGCTCCTACGAGCAGTACTTC. Amino acids: CASSYPRPSSYEQYF.

V and J are TRBV6-5 and TRBJ2-1, with 10 bases matching TRBD1. Germline V gives CDR1 MNHEY, CDR2 SVGAGI. The CDR3 runs to 14 residues. V lost 6 bases and J lost 6; bases outside the gene matches: 5. The CDR3 spells CASRGQGPTNEQFF. For the CDR3, the DNA is TGTGCCAGCAGGGGACAGGGGCCAACCAATGAGCAGTTCTTC.

This clone occurred a few times. The V gene is TRBV30, the J gene TRBJ2-2; 11 positions match TRBD1. Germline V gives CDR1 GTSNPN, CDR2 SVGIG (reference sequence). This CDR3 region has 15 residues. Trimming at V came to 5 bases and at J to 6 bases, leaving 8 bases not matched to a gene. Written as DNA, the CDR3 is TGTGCCTGGCAACCGGGACAGGGGGAATCCGGGGAGCTGTTTTTT. Encoded protein: CAWQPGQGESGELFF.

The genes are TRBV5-6 and TRBJ2-7; the D gene is possibly TRBD2 (6 bases). V lost 1 base to trimming and J lost 0 bases, with 14 bases between them. Looked up from germline, CDR1 is SGHDT and CDR2 is YYEEEE. The CDR3 has 16 amino acids. CDR3: CASSLKRRVHSYEQYF. CDR3 nucleotide sequence: TGTGCCAGCAGCTTGAAGCGGAGGGTCCACTCCTACGAGCAGTACTTC. Based on the CDR3 plus reference TRBV5-6 and TRBJ2-7, the full variable domain is DAGVTQSPTHLIKTRGQQVTLRCSPKSGHDTVSWYQQALGQGPQFIFQYYEEEERQRGNFPDRFSGHQFPNYSSELNVNALLLGDSALYLCASSLKRRVHSYEQYFGPGTRLTVT.

This chain joins TRBV21-1 and TRBJ2-7; TRBD1, the D gene given by the table, was not confirmed from the DNA. TRBV21-1 is a documented pseudogene. The CDR3 covers 14 residues. CDR3 protein: CASSKARQGVEQYF. The CDR3 DNA reads TGTGCCAGCAGCAAAGCCCGACAGGGGGTCGAGCAGTACTTC.

This clone was detected a few times. The chain links TRBV14 to TRBJ2-7, with D perhaps TRBD2 (6 bases). V was cut by 2 bases and J by 5 bases, with 19 bases left in between. This CDR3 is built from 16 residues. CDR1 SGHDN and CDR2 FVKESK come from the germline V gene. The CDR3 DNA reads as TGTGCCAGCAGCCAAACTGACAAGGACTATGATGACGAGCAGTACTTC. Protein sequence: CASSQTDKDYDDEQYF. The variable domain in full, completed from reference TRBV14 and TRBJ2-7, reads EAGVTQFPSHSVIEKGQTVTLRCDPISGHDNLYWYRRVMGKEIKFLLHFVKESKQDESGMPNNRFLAERTGGTYSTLKVQPAELEDSGVYFCASSQTDKDYDDEQYFGPGTRLTVT.

This sequence joins TRBV10-3 and TRBJ2-2, with D possibly being TRBD2 (6 bases). Trimming cost V 6 bases and J 7 bases, with 15 bases left between them. The CDR3 runs to 14 residues. From germline, CDR1 is ENHRY and CDR2 SYGVKD. CDR3 nucleotides: TGTGCCATCAGCCCCGGAGGGAAGGGCGGGGAGCTGTTTTTT. Translating gives CAISPGGKGGELFF.